Below are 3 T cell receptor beta chains sequenced from a single sample in a study of blood T cell repertoires in COVID-19. Sequencing used immunoSEQ multiplex PCR; TCRdb keeps in-frame clones, though not all of them. The sample includes roughly 75,000 clones, roughly four fifths of them seen just once. The sequencing sample was made of peripheral blood. The source is a woman in her 70s with acute or convalescent COVID-19.

For the CDR3, the DNA is TGTGCCAGCAGCCGCGGAACTAATCAAGAGACCCAGTACTTC. It codes for CASSRGTNQETQYF. The V and J genes are TRBV3-1 (or the pseudogene TRBV3-2) and TRBJ2-5; no clear D. The CDR3 extends over 14 amino acids. The germline V gene has CDR1 LGHDT and CDR2 YNNKEL (reference sequence). The germline V and J ends were trimmed by 4 bases and 2 bases, with 11 bases remaining between them.

The table lists this clone with a count of one. The V and J genes are TRBV19 and TRBJ1-6; no reliable D call. Between the trimmed V and J ends, which lost 0 bases and 8 bases, there was a span of 8 bases. Per germline, CDR1 LNHDA and CDR2 SQIVND (reference sequence). This CDR3 comprises 14 residues. The CDR3 region has the DNA TGTGCCAGTAGTATAGATCGGGTTTATTCACCCCTCCACTTT. Its protein is CASSIDRVYSPLHF.

The J gene is TRBJ2-3, the V gene TRBV29-1, with D possibly matching TRBD2 (5 bases). Trimming cost V 5 bases and J 2 bases, with 17 bases left between them. This CDR3 is 15 amino acids long. The germline gives CDR1 SQVTM, CDR2 ANQGSEA. The chain's CDR3 is CSVSPSGRDTDTQYF. CDR3 DNA sequence: TGCAGCGTTTCTCCCAGCGGACGAGACACAGATACGCAGTATTTT.